This passage covers 25 T cell receptor beta chains from one sample sequenced in a study of T cells in Graves' hyperthyroidism and ophthalmopathy. TCR beta CDR3 regions were amplified from RNA transcripts. HTBI primers were used for first-round RT-PCR of the TCR CDR3. TCRdb reprocessed the multiplex PCR reads with MiXCR, giving one entry per CDR3 protein. Among about 480,000 distinct CDR3 sequences listed, about 20% were seen once. Sequenced input: blood. The receptors originated from a woman in her seventies with Graves' ophthalmopathy.

This clonotype was recorded many times. The chain is built from TRBV13 and TRBJ2-7; no definite D call. Trimming left V 6 bases short and J 3 bases short, with 6 bases between. This CDR3 has 11 amino acids. CDR1 and CDR2 (germline): PRHDT, FYEKMQ (reference sequence). The CDR3 bases are TGTGCCAGCAGTCGTTACTACGAGCAGTACTTC. Translating gives CASSRYYEQYF.

This clonotype has more than one count but fewer than ten. This rearrangement joins TRBV5-5 to TRBJ2-7; D not certain. Germline V gives CDR1 SGHKS, CDR2 YYEKEE (reference sequence). The CDR3 length is 14 residues. The V end was cut by 3 bases, the J end by 0 bases, with 10 bases between. The CDR3 DNA follows: TGTGCCAGCAGCTCCAGAGGTCCCTCCTACGAGCAGTACTTC. As protein: CASSSRGPSYEQYF.

This chain links TRBV30 with TRBJ1-1; D may be TRBD1 (6 bases). With 4 bases removed from V and 11 bases from J, the gap between germline ends came to 23 bases. This CDR3 spans 14 amino acids. Germline assignment: CDR1 GTSNPN and CDR2 SVGIG (reference sequence). The CDR3 region has the DNA TGTGCCTGGAAACGTTGGGGGGCGCAAGGTATGGCTTTCTTT. Amino acids: CAWKRWGAQGMAFF. The full variable domain, with the rest looked up from reference TRBV30 and TRBJ1-1, is SQTIHQWPATLVQPVGSPLSLECTVEGTSNPNLYWYRQAAGRGLQLLFYSVGIGQISSEVPQNLSASRPQDRQFILSSKKLLLSDSGFYLCAWKRWGAQGMAFFGQGTRLTVV.

The chain recombines TRBV30 with TRBJ1-4; D gene ambiguous. V was cut by 1 base and J by 6 bases, with 9 bases left in between. Germline CDR1 is GTSNPN and CDR2 is SVGIG (reference sequence). This CDR3 is built from 13 residues. The CDR3 region is CAWSGWNDEKLFF. The DNA of the CDR3 is TGTGCCTGGAGTGGTTGGAACGATGAAAAACTGTTTTTT.

This clonotype was recorded at least ten times. The rearrangement joins TRBV7-2 to TRBJ2-7; 7 bases match TRBD1. The CDR3 has 15 residues. Trimming removed 4 bases from V and 0 bases from J; junction bases left unmatched: 6. Per the germline V gene, CDR1 is SGHTA and CDR2 is FQGNSA. The CDR3 DNA reads TGTGCCAGCAGCTCGGACAGGTACCGCTCCTACGAGCAGTACTTC. Protein product: CASSSDRYRSYEQYF. Full variable domain (outside the CDR3, taken from reference TRBV7-2 and TRBJ2-7): GAGVSQSPSNKVTEKGKDVELRCDPISGHTALYWYRQSLGQGLEFLIYFQGNSAPDKSGLPSDRFSAERTGGSVSTLTIQRTQQEDSAVYLCASSSDRYRSYEQYFGPGTRLTVT.

This clonotype was counted between two and nine times. The chain combines TRBV10-2 with TRBJ2-3; 12 bases align to TRBD2. V shed 10 bases, J shed 5 bases, and the junction held 7 bases outside the gene matches. The CDR3 is 14 amino acids. CDR1 is WSHSY and CDR2 is SAAADI in the germline V gene. Written as DNA, the CDR3 is TGCGCCATAAATCCGGGACTAGCGGGAGATACGCAGTATTTT. Translated: CAINPGLAGDTQYF.

This clonotype was detected a few times. This CDR3 is CASSFSANSNEKLFF. The CDR3 region has the DNA TGTGCCAGCAGCTTCTCCGCGAACAGTAATGAAAAACTGTTTTTT. The rearrangement joins TRBV9 to TRBJ1-4; D gene unclear. CDR1 and CDR2 from the germline V gene are SGDLS and YYNGEE. V dropped 4 bases and J dropped 4 bases, with 14 bases sitting between them. This CDR3 has 15 residues.

This clonotype turned up a few times. The chain combines TRBV2 with TRBJ2-5, with unresolved D. CDR3 length: 15 amino acids. Trimming left V 3 bases short and J 1 base short, with 12 bases between. Germline V CDR1 and CDR2: SNHLY, FYNNEI. The CDR3 spells CASSDMPMVQETQYF. Here the CDR3 DNA reads TGTGCCAGCAGTGATATGCCGATGGTCCAAGAGACCCAGTACTTC.

The V and J genes are TRBV27 and TRBJ1-5, with D possibly TRBD1 on 5 matching bases. With 8 bases removed from V and 7 bases from J, the gap between germline ends came to 15 bases. The CDR3 covers 13 residues. The germline CDR1 and CDR2 sequences are MNHEY and SMNVEV (reference sequence). The CDR3 DNA reads as TGTGCCAGCGGGTTTAGGGGTGGACAGCCCCAGCATTTT. It is translated as CASGFRGGQPQHF.

This clonotype was seen repeatedly, ten times or more. The rearrangement uses TRBV6-1 and TRBJ1-6; maybe TRBD1 (5 bases). The CDR3 runs 14 residues. V shed 5 bases and J shed 6 bases, with 11 bases lying between them. The V gene's germline CDR1 is MNHNS and CDR2 SASEGT. The CDR3 loop reads CASSYGGSNSPLHF. The DNA of the CDR3 is TGTGCCAGCAGTTATGGGGGTAGTAATTCACCCCTCCACTTT.

The genes are TRBV10-1 and TRBJ2-1; maybe TRBD1 (5 bases). This CDR3 has 12 residues. V gave up 2 bases and J gave up 11 bases, with 10 bases separating them. Per germline, CDR1 WNHNN and CDR2 SYGVQD (reference sequence). The CDR3: CASSEPQGKQFF. Here the CDR3 DNA reads TGCGCCAGCAGTGAGCCCCAGGGAAAGCAGTTCTTC.

There are many counts of this clonotype. The CDR3 region has the DNA TGTGCCAGCAGTTTATCGGCGGCTAACTATGGCTACACCTTC. Encoded protein: CASSLSAANYGYTF. This rearrangement joins TRBV28 to TRBJ1-2; D unclear. CDR1 and CDR2 from the germline V gene are MDHEN and SYDVKM. CDR3 length equals 14 residues. Trimming removed 1 base from V and 0 bases from J, with 6 bases in between.

This clonotype has a count of ten or more. This chain connects TRBV20-1 to TRBJ2-3; D is undetermined. V dropped 3 bases and J dropped 4 bases, with 5 bases sitting between them. The germline CDR1 and CDR2 sequences are DFQATT and SNEGSKA (reference sequence). This CDR3 comprises 11 residues. As DNA, the CDR3 is TGCAGTGCTAGCGGCTCAGATACGCAGTATTTT. Translating it yields CSASGSDTQYF.

The gene calls are TRBV28 and TRBJ2-7; D not resolved. Trimming took off 7 bases at V and 6 bases at J, with 19 bases between the two ends. Per the germline V gene, CDR1 is MDHEN and CDR2 is SYDVKM. The length of the CDR3 is 14 residues. CDR3 coding DNA: TGTGCCAGCACACGGCCGGCCCCAGTGGGCGAGCAGTACTTC. Amino acids: CASTRPAPVGEQYF.

This clonotype was detected only a few times. The chain carries TRBV20-1 and TRBJ1-4; D is undetermined. The CDR3 loop spans 11 amino acids. V shed 6 bases and J shed 5 bases, with 7 bases lying between them. Germline V gives CDR1 DFQATT, CDR2 SNEGSKA (reference sequence). The CDR3 loop reads CSASLNEKLFF. CDR3 in DNA: TGCAGTGCCAGCCTAAATGAAAAACTGTTTTTT.

In regard to this clonotype: A much larger clone is a single base away; this may be a read error. V is TRBV6-1 and J is TRBJ2-4, with a tentative D call TRBD2 (5 bases). Trimming pared 7 bases from V and 5 bases from J, leaving 18 bases between. The CDR3 length is 15 residues. Germline V gene data show CDR1 as MNHNS and CDR2 as SASEGT. CDR3 protein: CASTGIGWFENIQYF. The CDR3, as DNA: TGTGCCAGCACGGGGATAGGCTGGTTTGAAAACATTCAGTACTTC.

The chain carries TRBV19 and TRBJ2-1; 12 nucleotides match TRBD2. Germline CDR1 is LNHDA and CDR2 is SQIVND (reference sequence). This CDR3 has 16 residues. V dropped 5 bases and J dropped 5; count of bases not matched to a gene: 7. The CDR3 nucleotides are TGTGCCAGTAGTTCCCACGGACTAGCGGGGAACAATGAGCAGTTCTTC. Its protein product is CASSSHGLAGNNEQFF.

This clonotype was recorded a few times. This sequence joins TRBV3-1 and TRBJ2-1; TRBD2 matches at 8 bases. The germline V gene has CDR1 LGHDT and CDR2 YNNKEL (reference sequence). The CDR3 extends over 17 amino acids. Unmatched junction bases numbered 11, after V lost 0 bases and J lost 7 bases. The CDR3 DNA reads as TGTGCCAGCAGCCAAGATGTGGAGCGGGAGTCTCGGAATGAGCAGTTCTTC. Residues: CASSQDVERESRNEQFF.

This sequence joins TRBV29-1 and TRBJ2-3, with 10 bases fitting TRBD2. The CDR3 is made up of 16 amino acids. The V gene's germline CDR1 is SQVTM and CDR2 ANQGSEA. Trimming removed 7 bases from V and 0 bases from J; junction bases left unmatched: 10. The CDR3 sequence is CSGSGTSDRSTDTQYF. CDR3 coding DNA: TGCAGCGGCTCCGGGACTAGCGATCGTAGCACAGATACGCAGTATTTT.

This clonotype was seen more than once but under ten times. The chain links TRBV12-3 or TRBV12-4 to TRBJ1-5, with TRBD1 matching over 11 bases. This CDR3 spans 16 amino acids. J gave up 7 bases and V 5 bases, and 10 bases lay outside the gene matches. CDR3 region: CASSPIGTGGNQPQHF. The CDR3 DNA reads as TGTGCCAGCAGTCCTATCGGGACAGGGGGAAACCAGCCCCAGCATTTT.

This chain connects TRBV24-1 to TRBJ2-7, with a weak D call TRBD2 (6 bases). Germline CDR1 is KGHDR and CDR2 is SFDVKD. The CDR3 has 14 amino acids. V was clipped by 3 bases and J by 7 bases, with 15 bases between them. The DNA of the CDR3 is TGTGCCACCAGTGATCCTGCTAGTCGGGAGGAGCAGTACTTC. This translates into CATSDPASREEQYF.

This clonotype was detected many times. The CDR3 loop reads CASSLAGEAGELFF. The CDR3 bases are TGTGCCAGCAGTTTAGCGGGAGAGGCCGGGGAGCTGTTTTTT. The chain carries TRBV6-1 and TRBJ2-2, with 9 bases fitting TRBD2. This CDR3 spans 14 amino acids. The V gene's germline CDR1 is MNHNS and CDR2 SASEGT. Trimming cost V 5 bases and J 6 bases; bases outside gene matches: 4.

Worth noting for this clonotype: Sequence at one end of the junction differs from germline and may be a read error. The V call is TRBV7-7, the J call TRBJ2-5; 7 nucleotides align to TRBD2. This CDR3 spans 15 amino acids. The germline V gene encodes CDR1 SSHAT and CDR2 FNYEAQ (reference sequence). CDR3 protein: CASSFTAGEPETQYF. The CDR3 region has the DNA TGTGCTAGCAGCTTTACGGCGGGAGAACCAGAGACCCAGTACTTC.

This clonotype was picked up one time. This may stem from a read error, because a much larger clone lies one nucleotide away. V usage is TRBV2 and J usage is TRBJ2-3; D is uncertain. V lost 6 bases and J lost 0, with 13 bases in between. The CDR3 sequence is 15 residues long. Per the germline V gene, CDR1 is SNHLY and CDR2 is FYNNEI. CDR3 amino acids: CASSKTKTSTDTQYF. The DNA of the CDR3 is TGTGCCAGCAGCAAGACAAAGACTAGCACAGATACGCAGTATTTT.

The chain combines TRBV3-1 with TRBJ2-2; 10 nucleotides match TRBD1. The CDR3 loop spans 15 amino acids. The V gene end was trimmed by 5 bases and the J gene end by 4 bases; junction bases not matched to a gene: 4. Germline values: CDR1 LGHDT, CDR2 YNNKEL (reference sequence). For the CDR3, the DNA is TGTGCCAGCAGCACCGGGACAGGGGTCACCGGGGAGCTGTTTTTT. Translating it yields CASSTGTGVTGELFF.